A selection of T cell receptor beta chains follows, all from one sample in a study of T cell responses to AZD1222 COVID-19 vaccine. Assay: immunoSEQ multiplex PCR; the TCRdb copy retains only in-frame clones and omits some. Here the sample spans around 160,000 clones, roughly nine tenths being singletons. The source was peripheral blood, collected on day 0 of AZD1222 vaccination. The receptors derive from an adult in good health. CDR3s include the opening cysteine and the closing phenylalanine or tryptophan. Each record gives: CDR3 length, clone size, V gene, D gene, J gene, CDR3 protein, CDR3 DNA. A D gene is named only where the DNA matches it firmly. A clone size is listed for some rows: how often the clone was seen (once, few, many), or a class if it is expanded.

len: 15; abundance: .; v_gene: TRBV7-2; d_gene: .; j_gene: TRBJ2-7; CDR3aa: CASSWQGGYSYEQYF; CDR3nt: TGTGCCAGCAGCTGGCAGGGGGGATACTCGTACGAGCAGTACTTC
len: 16; abundance: .; v_gene: TRBV30; d_gene: .; j_gene: TRBJ1-6; CDR3aa: CAWDSAGSPYNSPLHF; CDR3nt: TGTGCCTGGGATTCAGCGGGGAGCCCCTATAATTCACCCCTCCACTTT
len: 16; abundance: .; v_gene: TRBV14; d_gene: TRBD2; j_gene: TRBJ2-1; CDR3aa: CASSQDSLADDNEQFF; CDR3nt: TGTGCCAGCAGCCAAGATAGCCTAGCGGATGACAATGAGCAGTTCTTC
len: 15; abundance: .; v_gene: TRBV4-2; d_gene: .; j_gene: TRBJ2-1; CDR3aa: CASSQAYRGGDEQFF; CDR3nt: TGTGCCAGCAGCCAAGCTTACAGGGGAGGGGATGAGCAGTTCTTC
len: 17; abundance: .; v_gene: TRBV4-3; d_gene: TRBD2; j_gene: TRBJ2-5; CDR3aa: CASSQDYSGKYQETQYF; CDR3nt: TGCGCCAGCAGCCAAGATTATAGCGGGAAGTACCAAGAGACCCAGTACTTC
len: 15; abundance: .; v_gene: TRBV6-5; d_gene: .; j_gene: TRBJ2-7; CDR3aa: CASNPTGQFSYEQYF; CDR3nt: TGTGCCAGCAACCCTACCGGACAGTTCTCCTACGAGCAATACTTC
len: 15; abundance: once; v_gene: TRBV28; d_gene: .; j_gene: TRBJ2-2; CDR3aa: CASSLGGPNTGELFF; CDR3nt: TGTGCCAGCAGCCTAGGGGGTCCGAACACCGGGGAGCTGTTTTTT
len: 13; abundance: .; v_gene: TRBV5-1; d_gene: .; j_gene: TRBJ1-1; CDR3aa: CASSAGANTEAFF; CDR3nt: TGCGCCAGCAGCGCGGGGGCAAACACTGAAGCTTTCTTT
len: 15; abundance: once; v_gene: TRBV7-2; d_gene: .; j_gene: TRBJ2-2; CDR3aa: CASSSGLTWTGELFF; CDR3nt: TGTGCCAGCAGCTCGGGACTGACTTGGACCGGGGAGCTGTTTTTT
len: 14; abundance: .; v_gene: TRBV30; d_gene: .; j_gene: TRBJ1-2; CDR3aa: CAWSVTSLNYGYTF; CDR3nt: TGTGCCTGGAGTGTAACTAGTCTGAACTATGGCTACACCTTC
len: 16; abundance: .; v_gene: TRBV5-5; d_gene: TRBD2; j_gene: TRBJ2-1; CDR3aa: CASSWREGGYGDEQFF; CDR3nt: TGTGCCAGCAGCTGGAGGGAGGGAGGGTATGGTGATGAGCAGTTCTTC
len: 16; abundance: few; v_gene: TRBV14; d_gene: TRBD2; j_gene: TRBJ2-7; CDR3aa: CASSPTGTSASYEQYF; CDR3nt: TGTGCCAGCAGCCCAACCGGGACTAGCGCTTCCTACGAGCAGTACTTC
len: 15; abundance: .; v_gene: TRBV7-9; d_gene: .; j_gene: TRBJ1-2; CDR3aa: CASSSSAGSNYGYTF; CDR3nt: TGTGCCAGCAGCTCCTCCGCGGGCTCTAACTATGGCTACACCTTC
len: 16; abundance: .; v_gene: TRBV19; d_gene: .; j_gene: TRBJ1-1; CDR3aa: CASRPQRLGVSTEAFF; CDR3nt: TGTGCCAGTAGGCCGCAGAGGTTAGGGGTGTCCACTGAAGCTTTCTTT
len: 16; abundance: .; v_gene: TRBV7-8; d_gene: TRBD2; j_gene: TRBJ2-3; CDR3aa: CASSPRTSGTTDTQYF; CDR3nt: TGTGCCAGCAGCCCCCGGACTAGCGGAACCACAGATACGCAGTATTTT
len: 15; abundance: .; v_gene: TRBV21-1; d_gene: .; j_gene: TRBJ2-7; CDR3aa: CASSKGSTGTYEQYF; CDR3nt: TGTGCCAGCAGCAAAGGTTCGACAGGGACGTACGAGCAGTACTTC
len: 16; abundance: .; v_gene: TRBV6-5; d_gene: .; j_gene: TRBJ1-1; CDR3aa: CASSYSQPRLNTEAFF; CDR3nt: TGTGCCAGCAGTTACTCGCAACCCAGATTGAACACTGAAGCTTTCTTT
len: 16; abundance: .; v_gene: TRBV18; d_gene: TRBD1; j_gene: TRBJ1-1; CDR3aa: CASSPTTGVFNTEAFF; CDR3nt: TGTGCCAGCTCACCGACGACAGGGGTTTTTAACACTGAAGCTTTCTTT
len: 11; abundance: .; v_gene: TRBV2; d_gene: .; j_gene: TRBJ1-1; CDR3aa: CASWGGPEAFF; CDR3nt: TGTGCCAGCTGGGGGGGCCCAGAAGCTTTCTTT
len: 12; abundance: .; v_gene: TRBV12-3/TRBV12-4; d_gene: .; j_gene: TRBJ1-5; CDR3aa: CASAISPQPQHF; CDR3nt: TGTGCCAGCGCGATATCCCCACAGCCCCAGCATTTT
len: 16; abundance: .; v_gene: TRBV23-1; d_gene: .; j_gene: TRBJ1-5; CDR3aa: CASSQNRKNSNQPQHF; CDR3nt: TGCGCCAGCAGTCAAAACCGTAAAAATAGCAATCAGCCCCAGCATTTT
len: 16; abundance: .; v_gene: TRBV18; d_gene: TRBD2; j_gene: TRBJ2-3; CDR3aa: CASSPLAGGPADTQYF; CDR3nt: TGTGCCAGCTCACCGCTAGCGGGAGGGCCCGCAGATACGCAGTATTTT
len: 15; abundance: .; v_gene: TRBV4-2; d_gene: .; j_gene: TRBJ1-2; CDR3aa: CASSGGGGLNYGYTF; CDR3nt: TGTGCCAGCAGCGGGGGTGGGGGATTGAACTATGGCTACACCTTC
len: 16; abundance: .; v_gene: TRBV19; d_gene: .; j_gene: TRBJ1-1; CDR3aa: CASSKGQGSPTTEAFF; CDR3nt: TGTGCCAGTAGTAAGGGGCAGGGGTCGCCCACCACTGAAGCTTTCTTT
len: 17; abundance: .; v_gene: TRBV5-4; d_gene: TRBD1; j_gene: TRBJ1-2; CDR3aa: CASSIGTGLAFHYGYTF; CDR3nt: TGTGCCAGCAGCATCGGGACAGGGTTAGCGTTCCATTATGGCTACACCTTC
len: 15; abundance: .; v_gene: TRBV29-1; d_gene: TRBD1; j_gene: TRBJ1-1; CDR3aa: CSVEDTGVGFGEAFF; CDR3nt: TGCAGCGTTGAAGACACAGGGGTTGGGTTCGGTGAAGCTTTCTTT
len: 14; abundance: .; v_gene: TRBV28; d_gene: .; j_gene: TRBJ1-2; CDR3aa: CASSLGRVKYGYTF; CDR3nt: TGTGCCAGCAGTTTGGGTCGGGTGAAATATGGCTACACCTTC
len: 16; abundance: once; v_gene: TRBV7-2; d_gene: .; j_gene: TRBJ1-4; CDR3aa: CASSLARGMANEKLFF; CDR3nt: TGTGCCAGCAGCTTAGCGAGGGGTATGGCTAATGAAAAACTGTTTTTT
len: 13; abundance: .; v_gene: TRBV7-2; d_gene: .; j_gene: TRBJ1-5; CDR3aa: CASSLAFSQPQHF; CDR3nt: TGTGCCAGCAGCTTAGCGTTTTCTCAGCCCCAGCATTTT
len: 17; abundance: once; v_gene: TRBV4-1; d_gene: .; j_gene: TRBJ2-6; CDR3aa: CASSPTGRNSGANVLTF; CDR3nt: TGCGCCAGCAGCCCGACGGGACGGAACTCTGGGGCCAACGTCCTGACTTTC
len: 14; abundance: .; v_gene: TRBV18; d_gene: TRBD2; j_gene: TRBJ2-1; CDR3aa: CASSQSGGNDEQFF; CDR3nt: TGTGCCAGCTCACAAAGCGGGGGGAACGATGAGCAGTTCTTC
len: 13; abundance: .; v_gene: TRBV7-2; d_gene: .; j_gene: TRBJ1-6; CDR3aa: CASKVFGDSPLHF; CDR3nt: TGTGCCAGCAAAGTTTTTGGGGATTCACCCCTCCACTTT
len: 15; abundance: .; v_gene: TRBV28; d_gene: .; j_gene: TRBJ2-4; CDR3aa: CASSFTERSKNIQYF; CDR3nt: TGTGCCAGCAGTTTCACGGAGCGGAGCAAAAACATTCAGTACTTC
len: 15; abundance: .; v_gene: TRBV28; d_gene: .; j_gene: TRBJ2-5; CDR3aa: CATKNQRTSVGTQYF; CDR3nt: TGTGCCACCAAAAACCAACGGACTTCCGTTGGGACCCAGTACTTC
len: 14; abundance: once; v_gene: TRBV3-1/TRBV3-2; d_gene: .; j_gene: TRBJ2-5; CDR3aa: CASSPMSSRETQYF; CDR3nt: TGTGCCAGCAGCCCGATGAGCAGCAGGGAGACCCAGTACTTC
len: 15; abundance: .; v_gene: TRBV28; d_gene: TRBD1; j_gene: TRBJ1-2; CDR3aa: CASSPGTGSFYGYTF; CDR3nt: TGTGCCAGCAGCCCTGGGACAGGATCTTTCTATGGCTACACCTTC
len: 16; abundance: .; v_gene: TRBV28; d_gene: TRBD2; j_gene: TRBJ2-4; CDR3aa: CAGSPGAGLAKNIQYF; CDR3nt: TGTGCCGGGTCCCCGGGAGCGGGGTTAGCCAAAAACATTCAGTACTTC
len: 15; abundance: .; v_gene: TRBV5-5; d_gene: TRBD2; j_gene: TRBJ2-1; CDR3aa: CASSQGLGTYNEQFF; CDR3nt: TGTGCCAGCAGCCAGGGACTAGGGACATACAATGAGCAGTTCTTC
len: 14; abundance: .; v_gene: TRBV18; d_gene: TRBD1; j_gene: TRBJ2-7; CDR3aa: CASSQDRSSYEQYF; CDR3nt: TGTGCCAGCTCCCAGGACAGGAGCTCCTACGAGCAGTACTTC
len: 15; abundance: .; v_gene: TRBV5-4; d_gene: .; j_gene: TRBJ2-1; CDR3aa: CASSLNLASYNEQFF; CDR3nt: TGTGCCAGCAGCCTGAACTTAGCGTCCTACAATGAGCAGTTCTTC
len: 15; abundance: .; v_gene: TRBV6-2/TRBV6-3; d_gene: TRBD1; j_gene: TRBJ1-2; CDR3aa: CASSDPGQGNYGYTF; CDR3nt: TGTGCCAGCAGTGACCCGGGACAGGGGAACTATGGCTACACCTTC
len: 13; abundance: .; v_gene: TRBV7-2; d_gene: .; j_gene: TRBJ2-1; CDR3aa: CASSLERRDEQFF; CDR3nt: TGTGCCAGCAGCCTAGAACGGCGGGATGAGCAGTTCTTC
len: 16; abundance: .; v_gene: TRBV7-3; d_gene: TRBD1; j_gene: TRBJ2-3; CDR3aa: CASSPTGGMVADTQYF; CDR3nt: TGTGCCAGCAGCCCTACAGGGGGCATGGTTGCAGATACGCAGTATTTT
len: 15; abundance: .; v_gene: TRBV27; d_gene: .; j_gene: TRBJ1-1; CDR3aa: CASSSDRSMNTEAFF; CDR3nt: TGTGCCAGCAGTAGCGACAGATCCATGAACACTGAAGCTTTCTTT
len: 12; abundance: .; v_gene: TRBV7-9; d_gene: .; j_gene: TRBJ2-7; CDR3aa: CASSRDGYEQYF; CDR3nt: TGTGCCAGCAGCCGGGACGGCTACGAGCAGTACTTC
len: 15; abundance: .; v_gene: TRBV2; d_gene: .; j_gene: TRBJ2-1; CDR3aa: CASGRDRGVASEQFF; CDR3nt: TGTGCCAGCGGCCGCGACCGCGGGGTTGCCAGTGAGCAGTTCTTC
len: 14; abundance: .; v_gene: TRBV4-3; d_gene: .; j_gene: TRBJ1-2; CDR3aa: CARQPKPSNYGYTF; CDR3nt: TGCGCAAGACAGCCTAAACCCTCTAACTATGGCTACACCTTC
len: 17; abundance: .; v_gene: TRBV6-1; d_gene: TRBD2; j_gene: TRBJ2-7; CDR3aa: CASSGARILAGSYEQYF; CDR3nt: TGTGCCAGCAGTGGGGCCCGGATTCTAGCGGGATCCTACGAGCAGTACTTC
len: 11; abundance: .; v_gene: TRBV20-1; d_gene: .; j_gene: TRBJ2-3; CDR3aa: CSARARSTQYF; CDR3nt: TGCAGTGCTAGGGCTAGGTCTACGCAGTATTTT
len: 17; abundance: .; v_gene: TRBV7-6; d_gene: TRBD2; j_gene: TRBJ2-1; CDR3aa: CASSPRSAGGSINEQFF; CDR3nt: TGTGCCAGCAGCCCGCGGAGTGCGGGAGGGTCGATTAATGAGCAGTTCTTC
len: 18; abundance: once; v_gene: TRBV5-1; d_gene: TRBD1; j_gene: TRBJ1-1; CDR3aa: CASSFRDRGPTPNTEAFF; CDR3nt: TGCGCCAGCAGCTTTAGGGACAGGGGCCCCACACCGAACACTGAAGCTTTCTTT
len: 17; abundance: .; v_gene: TRBV4-1; d_gene: TRBD1; j_gene: TRBJ1-6; CDR3aa: CASSHLTGGRYNSPLHF; CDR3nt: TGCGCCAGCAGCCATTTAACAGGGGGCCGCTATAATTCACCCCTCCACTTT
len: 15; abundance: .; v_gene: TRBV4-1; d_gene: .; j_gene: TRBJ1-1; CDR3aa: CASSQGPGVNTEAFF; CDR3nt: TGCGCCAGCAGCCAAGGCCCAGGCGTGAACACTGAAGCTTTCTTT
len: 15; abundance: .; v_gene: TRBV2; d_gene: .; j_gene: TRBJ2-3; CDR3aa: CASKSRTTSTDTQYF; CDR3nt: TGTGCCAGTAAAAGTAGGACAACCAGCACAGATACGCAGTATTTT
len: 14; abundance: .; v_gene: TRBV6-2/TRBV6-3; d_gene: TRBD2; j_gene: TRBJ2-2; CDR3aa: CASSYHTSAGELFF; CDR3nt: TGTGCCAGCAGTTACCACACTAGCGCCGGGGAGCTGTTTTTT
len: 12; abundance: .; v_gene: TRBV6-5; d_gene: .; j_gene: TRBJ2-7; CDR3aa: CASDEGVHEQYF; CDR3nt: TGTGCCAGCGACGAGGGTGTCCACGAGCAGTACTTC
len: 14; abundance: .; v_gene: TRBV7-2; d_gene: .; j_gene: TRBJ1-3; CDR3aa: CASRWQGTRDTIYF; CDR3nt: TGTGCCAGCAGGTGGCAGGGTACTAGGGACACCATATATTTT
len: 15; abundance: .; v_gene: TRBV5-5; d_gene: .; j_gene: TRBJ1-2; CDR3aa: CASSLGPDTAYGYTF; CDR3nt: TGTGCCAGCAGCTTGGGGCCGGACACCGCCTATGGCTACACCTTC
len: 13; abundance: .; v_gene: TRBV18; d_gene: .; j_gene: TRBJ1-2; CDR3aa: CASSPSGFYGYTF; CDR3nt: TGTGCCAGCTCACCATCGGGGTTCTATGGCTACACCTTC
len: 15; abundance: .; v_gene: TRBV7-2; d_gene: TRBD2; j_gene: TRBJ2-1; CDR3aa: CASSLTSGRVHEQFF; CDR3nt: TGTGCCAGCAGCTTAACTAGCGGGAGGGTGCATGAGCAGTTCTTC